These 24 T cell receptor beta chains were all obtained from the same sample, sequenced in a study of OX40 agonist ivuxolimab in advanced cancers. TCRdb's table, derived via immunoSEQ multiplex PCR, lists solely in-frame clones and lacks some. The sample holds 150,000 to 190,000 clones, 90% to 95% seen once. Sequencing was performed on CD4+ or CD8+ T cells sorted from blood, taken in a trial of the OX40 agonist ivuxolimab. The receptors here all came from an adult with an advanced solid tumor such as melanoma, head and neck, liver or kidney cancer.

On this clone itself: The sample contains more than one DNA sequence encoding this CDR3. The DNA for the CDR3 is TGTGCCAGCAGTTTACGGGACAGTCGGGGCTACACCTTC. This sequence encodes CASSLRDSRGYTF. The chain uses TRBV27 and TRBJ1-2; 7 nucleotides line up with TRBD1. The trim removed 2 bases at V and 8 bases at J, leaving 5 bases unmatched. CDR1 and CDR2 (germline): MNHEY, SMNVEV (reference sequence). The CDR3 has 13 residues.

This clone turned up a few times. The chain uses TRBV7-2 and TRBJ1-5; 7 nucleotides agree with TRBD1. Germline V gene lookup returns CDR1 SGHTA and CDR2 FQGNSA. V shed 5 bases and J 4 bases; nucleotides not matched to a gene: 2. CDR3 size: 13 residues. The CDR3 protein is CASSPDRNQPQHF. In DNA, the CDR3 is TGTGCCAGCAGCCCGGACAGGAATCAGCCCCAGCATTTT.

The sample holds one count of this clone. DNA for the CDR3: TGTGCCAGCAGTTTCACCCTGGGGCCGCGGAGGGGGGAGACCCAGTACTTC. This codes for CASSFTLGPRRGETQYF. The J gene is TRBJ2-5, the V gene TRBV28, with D perhaps given as TRBD1 or TRBD2 (6 bases each). Between the trimmed V and J ends, which lost 3 bases and 5 bases, there was a span of 22 bases. The CDR3 covers 17 residues. In germline, CDR1 is MDHEN, CDR2 SYDVKM.

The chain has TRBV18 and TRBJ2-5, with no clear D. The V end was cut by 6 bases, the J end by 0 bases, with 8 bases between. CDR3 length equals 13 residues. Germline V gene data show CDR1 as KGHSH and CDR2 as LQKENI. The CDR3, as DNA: TGTGCCAGCTCCCTTGGGGACCAAGAGACCCAGTACTTC. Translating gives CASSLGDQETQYF.

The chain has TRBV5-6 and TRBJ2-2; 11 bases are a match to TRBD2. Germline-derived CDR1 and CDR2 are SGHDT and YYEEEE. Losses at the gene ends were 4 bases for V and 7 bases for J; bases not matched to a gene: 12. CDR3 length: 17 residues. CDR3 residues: CASSRRLTSGTGGELFF. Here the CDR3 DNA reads TGTGCCAGCAGCAGAAGGTTGACTAGCGGGACGGGCGGGGAGCTGTTTTTT.

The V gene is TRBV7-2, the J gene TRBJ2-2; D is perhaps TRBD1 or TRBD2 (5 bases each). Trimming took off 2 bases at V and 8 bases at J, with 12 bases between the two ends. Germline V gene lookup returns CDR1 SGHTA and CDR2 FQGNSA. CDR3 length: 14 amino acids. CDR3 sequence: CASSLYGGEGELFF. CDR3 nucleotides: TGTGCCAGCAGCTTATATGGGGGTGAAGGGGAGCTGTTTTTT.

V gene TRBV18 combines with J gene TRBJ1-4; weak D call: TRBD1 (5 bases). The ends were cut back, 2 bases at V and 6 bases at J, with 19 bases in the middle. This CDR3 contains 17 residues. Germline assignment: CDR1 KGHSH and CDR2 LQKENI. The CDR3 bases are TGTGCCAGCTCACCAGACCGCAGGGCCGCTCCCGATGAAAAACTGTTTTTT. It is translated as CASSPDRRAAPDEKLFF.

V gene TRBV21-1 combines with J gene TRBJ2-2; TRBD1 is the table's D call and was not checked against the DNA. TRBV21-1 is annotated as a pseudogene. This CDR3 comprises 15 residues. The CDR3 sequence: CASSRRQGNTGELFF. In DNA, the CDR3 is TGTGCCAGCAGCAGAAGACAGGGGAACACCGGGGAGCTGTTTTTT.

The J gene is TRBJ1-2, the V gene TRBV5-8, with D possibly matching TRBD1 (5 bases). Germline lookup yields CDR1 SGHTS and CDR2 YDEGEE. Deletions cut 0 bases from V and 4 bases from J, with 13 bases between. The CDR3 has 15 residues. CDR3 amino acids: CASSLAGGLGYGYTF. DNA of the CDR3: TGTGCCAGCAGCTTGGCTGGGGGTTTGGGCTATGGCTACACCTTC.

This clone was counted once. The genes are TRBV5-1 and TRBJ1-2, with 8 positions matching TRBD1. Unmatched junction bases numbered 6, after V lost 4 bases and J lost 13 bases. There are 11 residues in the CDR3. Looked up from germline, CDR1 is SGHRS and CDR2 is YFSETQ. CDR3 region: CASSQTGAFTF. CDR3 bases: TGCGCCAGCAGCCAGACAGGGGCGTTCACCTTC.

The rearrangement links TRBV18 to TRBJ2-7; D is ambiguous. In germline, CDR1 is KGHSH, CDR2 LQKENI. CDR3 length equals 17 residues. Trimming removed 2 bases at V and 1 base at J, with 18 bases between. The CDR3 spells CASSPLNMAGASYEQYF. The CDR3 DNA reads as TGTGCCAGCTCACCATTAAACATGGCAGGTGCTTCCTACGAGCAGTACTTC.

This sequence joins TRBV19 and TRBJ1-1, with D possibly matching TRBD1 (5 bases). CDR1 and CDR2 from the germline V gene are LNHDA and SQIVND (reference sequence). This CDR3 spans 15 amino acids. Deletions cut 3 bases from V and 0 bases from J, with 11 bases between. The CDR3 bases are TGTGCCAGTAGTATGGGCAGGGTCCTGAACACTGAAGCTTTCTTT. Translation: CASSMGRVLNTEAFF.

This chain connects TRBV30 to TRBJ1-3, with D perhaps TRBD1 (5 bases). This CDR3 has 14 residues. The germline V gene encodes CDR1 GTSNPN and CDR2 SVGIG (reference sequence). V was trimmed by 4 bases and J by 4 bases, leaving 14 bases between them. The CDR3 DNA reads TGTGCCTGGATGCGGGGGGTTTTAGGAAACACCATATATTTT. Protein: CAWMRGVLGNTIYF. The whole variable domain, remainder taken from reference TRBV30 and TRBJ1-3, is SQTIHQWPATLVQPVGSPLSLECTVEGTSNPNLYWYRQAAGRGLQLLFYSVGIGQISSEVPQNLSASRPQDRQFILSSKKLLLSDSGFYLCAWMRGVLGNTIYFGEGSWLTVV.

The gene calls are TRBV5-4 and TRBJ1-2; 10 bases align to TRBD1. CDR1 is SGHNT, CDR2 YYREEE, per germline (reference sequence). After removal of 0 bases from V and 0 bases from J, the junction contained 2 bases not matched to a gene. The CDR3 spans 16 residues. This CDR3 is CASSLGQGAPNYGYTF. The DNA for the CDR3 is TGTGCCAGCAGCTTGGGACAGGGGGCCCCTAACTATGGCTACACCTTC.

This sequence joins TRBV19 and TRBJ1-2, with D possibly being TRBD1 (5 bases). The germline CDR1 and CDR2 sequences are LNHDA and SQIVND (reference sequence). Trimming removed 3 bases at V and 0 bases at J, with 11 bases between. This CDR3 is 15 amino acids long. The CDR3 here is CASSIWGTANYGYTF. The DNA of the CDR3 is TGTGCCAGTAGTATTTGGGGGACCGCTAACTATGGCTACACCTTC.

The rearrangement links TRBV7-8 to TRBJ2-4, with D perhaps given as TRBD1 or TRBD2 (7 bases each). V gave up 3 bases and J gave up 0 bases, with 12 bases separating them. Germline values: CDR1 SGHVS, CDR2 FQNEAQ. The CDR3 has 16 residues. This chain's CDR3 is CASSFRGGLAKNIQYF. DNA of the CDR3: TGTGCCAGCAGCTTCAGGGGGGGCCTAGCCAAAAACATTCAGTACTTC.

The CDR3 DNA is TGTGCCAGCAGCCAATTTACCGGGGGGGCCTTGAACACCGGGGAGCTGTTTTTT. It encodes CASSQFTGGALNTGELFF. The chain joins TRBV4-2 to TRBJ2-2; 8 positions agree with TRBD2. With V trimmed by 2 bases and J by 1 base, 9 bases remained unmatched. Per germline, CDR1 LGHNA and CDR2 YNFKEQ. The CDR3 spans 18 residues.

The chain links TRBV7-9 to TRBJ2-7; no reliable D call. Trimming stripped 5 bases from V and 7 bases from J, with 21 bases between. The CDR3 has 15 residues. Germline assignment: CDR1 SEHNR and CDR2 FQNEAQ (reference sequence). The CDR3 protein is CASSPGAVAAWEQYF. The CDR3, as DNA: TGTGCCAGCAGCCCGGGCGCCGTGGCGGCGTGGGAGCAGTACTTC.

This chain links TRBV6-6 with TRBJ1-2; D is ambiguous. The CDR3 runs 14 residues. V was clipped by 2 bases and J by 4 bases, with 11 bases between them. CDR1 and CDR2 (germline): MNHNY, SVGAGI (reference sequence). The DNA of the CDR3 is TGTGCCAGCAGTTACACCCGACCGGGCTATGGCTACACCTTC. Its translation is CASSYTRPGYGYTF.

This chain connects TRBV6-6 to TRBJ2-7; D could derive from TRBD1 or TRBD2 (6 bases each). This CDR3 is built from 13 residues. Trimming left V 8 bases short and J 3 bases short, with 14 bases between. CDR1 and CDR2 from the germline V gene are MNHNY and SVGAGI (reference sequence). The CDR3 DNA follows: TGTGCCAGCGCAGTCAGGGGACTCTACGAGCAGTACTTC. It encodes CASAVRGLYEQYF.

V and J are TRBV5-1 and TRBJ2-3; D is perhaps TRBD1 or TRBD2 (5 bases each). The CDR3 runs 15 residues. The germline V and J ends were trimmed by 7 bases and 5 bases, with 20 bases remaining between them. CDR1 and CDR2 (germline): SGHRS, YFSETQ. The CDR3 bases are TGCGCCAGCCGTAAGGGACCCACATCTGGAGATACGCAGTATTTT. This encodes CASRKGPTSGDTQYF.

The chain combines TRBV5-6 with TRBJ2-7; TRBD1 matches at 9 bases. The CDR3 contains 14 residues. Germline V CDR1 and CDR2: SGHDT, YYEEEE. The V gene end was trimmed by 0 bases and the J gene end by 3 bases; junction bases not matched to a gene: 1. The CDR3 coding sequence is TGTGCCAGCAGCTTGGCGGGACAGGGCTACGAGCAGTACTTC. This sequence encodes CASSLAGQGYEQYF.

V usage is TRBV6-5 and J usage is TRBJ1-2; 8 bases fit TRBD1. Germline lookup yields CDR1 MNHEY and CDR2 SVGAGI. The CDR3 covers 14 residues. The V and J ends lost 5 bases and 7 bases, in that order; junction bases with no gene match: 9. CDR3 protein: CASSLDRDSGGYTF. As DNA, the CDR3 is TGTGCCAGCAGTCTGGACAGGGATTCCGGTGGCTACACCTTC.

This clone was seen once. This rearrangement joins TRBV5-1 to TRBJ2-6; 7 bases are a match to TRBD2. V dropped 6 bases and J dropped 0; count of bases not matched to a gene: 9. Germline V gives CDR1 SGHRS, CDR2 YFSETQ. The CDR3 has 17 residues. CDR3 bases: TGCGCCAGCAAGGAGGGCGGGAGTATCTCTGGGGCCAACGTCCTGACTTTC. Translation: CASKEGGSISGANVLTF.